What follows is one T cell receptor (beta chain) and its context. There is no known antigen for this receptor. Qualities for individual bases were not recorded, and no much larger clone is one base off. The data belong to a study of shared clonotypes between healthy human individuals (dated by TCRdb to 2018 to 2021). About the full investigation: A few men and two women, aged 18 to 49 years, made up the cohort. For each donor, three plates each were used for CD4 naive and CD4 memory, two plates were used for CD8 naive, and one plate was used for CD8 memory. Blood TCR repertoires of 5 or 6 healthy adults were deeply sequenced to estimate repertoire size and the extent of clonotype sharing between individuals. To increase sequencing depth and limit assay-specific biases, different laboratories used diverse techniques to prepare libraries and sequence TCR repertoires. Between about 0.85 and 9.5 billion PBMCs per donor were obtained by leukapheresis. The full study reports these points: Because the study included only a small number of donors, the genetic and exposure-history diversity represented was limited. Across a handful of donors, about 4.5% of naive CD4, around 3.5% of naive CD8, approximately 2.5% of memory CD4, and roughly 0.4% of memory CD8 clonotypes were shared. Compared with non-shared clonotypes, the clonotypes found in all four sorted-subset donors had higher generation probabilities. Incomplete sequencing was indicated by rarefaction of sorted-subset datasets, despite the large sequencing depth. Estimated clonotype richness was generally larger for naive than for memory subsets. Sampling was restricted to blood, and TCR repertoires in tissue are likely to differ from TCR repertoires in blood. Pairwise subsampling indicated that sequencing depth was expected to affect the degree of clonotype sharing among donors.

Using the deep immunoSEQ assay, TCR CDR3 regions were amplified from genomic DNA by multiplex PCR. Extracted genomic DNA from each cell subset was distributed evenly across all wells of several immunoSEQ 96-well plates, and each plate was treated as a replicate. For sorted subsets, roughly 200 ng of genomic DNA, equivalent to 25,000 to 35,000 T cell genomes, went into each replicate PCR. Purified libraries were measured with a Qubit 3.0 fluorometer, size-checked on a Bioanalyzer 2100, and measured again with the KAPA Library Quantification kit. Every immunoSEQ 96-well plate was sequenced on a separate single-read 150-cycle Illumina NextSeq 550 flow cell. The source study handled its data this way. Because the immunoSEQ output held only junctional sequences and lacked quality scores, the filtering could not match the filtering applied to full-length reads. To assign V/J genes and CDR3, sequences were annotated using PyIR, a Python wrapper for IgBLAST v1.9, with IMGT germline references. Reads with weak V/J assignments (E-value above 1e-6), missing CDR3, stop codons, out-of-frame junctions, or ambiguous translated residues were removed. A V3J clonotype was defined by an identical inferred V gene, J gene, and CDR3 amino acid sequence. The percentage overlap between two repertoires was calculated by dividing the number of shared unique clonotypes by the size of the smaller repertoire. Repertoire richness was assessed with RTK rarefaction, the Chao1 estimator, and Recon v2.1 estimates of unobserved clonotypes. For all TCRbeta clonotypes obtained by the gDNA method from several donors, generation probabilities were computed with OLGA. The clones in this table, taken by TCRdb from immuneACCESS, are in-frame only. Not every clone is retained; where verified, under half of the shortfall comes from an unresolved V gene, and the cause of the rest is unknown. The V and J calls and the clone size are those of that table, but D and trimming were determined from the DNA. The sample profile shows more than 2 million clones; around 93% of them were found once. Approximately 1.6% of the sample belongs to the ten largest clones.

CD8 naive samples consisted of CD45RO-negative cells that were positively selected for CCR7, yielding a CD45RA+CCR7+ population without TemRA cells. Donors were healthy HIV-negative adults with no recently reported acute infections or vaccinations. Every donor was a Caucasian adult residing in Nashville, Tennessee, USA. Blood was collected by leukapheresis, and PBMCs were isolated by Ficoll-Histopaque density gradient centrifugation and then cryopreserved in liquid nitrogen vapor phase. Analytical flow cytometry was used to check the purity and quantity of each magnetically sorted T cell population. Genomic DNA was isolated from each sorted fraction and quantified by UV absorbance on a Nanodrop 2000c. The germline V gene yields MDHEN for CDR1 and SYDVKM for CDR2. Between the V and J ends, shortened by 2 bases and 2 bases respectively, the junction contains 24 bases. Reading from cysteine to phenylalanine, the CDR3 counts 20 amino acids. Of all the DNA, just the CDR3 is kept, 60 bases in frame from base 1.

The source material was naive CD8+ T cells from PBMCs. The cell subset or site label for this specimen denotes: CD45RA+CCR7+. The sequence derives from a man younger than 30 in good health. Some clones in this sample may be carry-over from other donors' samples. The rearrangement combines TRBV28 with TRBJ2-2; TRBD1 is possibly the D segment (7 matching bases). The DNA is TGTGCCAGCAGTTTAACTCTCGGGCAGGGGGGATTTGCTAACACCGGGGAGCTGTTTTTT. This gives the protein CASSLTLGQGGFANTGELFF.